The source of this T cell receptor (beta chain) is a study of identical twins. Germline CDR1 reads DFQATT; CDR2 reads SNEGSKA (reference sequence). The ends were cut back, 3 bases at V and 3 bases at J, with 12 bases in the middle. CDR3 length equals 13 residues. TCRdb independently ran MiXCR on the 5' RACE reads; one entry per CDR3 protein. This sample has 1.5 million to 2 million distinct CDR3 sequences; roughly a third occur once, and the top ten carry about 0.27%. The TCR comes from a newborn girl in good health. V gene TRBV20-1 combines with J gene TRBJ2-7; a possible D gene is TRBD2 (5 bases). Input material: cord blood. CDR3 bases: TGCAGTGCTAGTGGGTCCGGGATCTACGAGCAGTACTTC. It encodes CSASGSGIYEQYF.